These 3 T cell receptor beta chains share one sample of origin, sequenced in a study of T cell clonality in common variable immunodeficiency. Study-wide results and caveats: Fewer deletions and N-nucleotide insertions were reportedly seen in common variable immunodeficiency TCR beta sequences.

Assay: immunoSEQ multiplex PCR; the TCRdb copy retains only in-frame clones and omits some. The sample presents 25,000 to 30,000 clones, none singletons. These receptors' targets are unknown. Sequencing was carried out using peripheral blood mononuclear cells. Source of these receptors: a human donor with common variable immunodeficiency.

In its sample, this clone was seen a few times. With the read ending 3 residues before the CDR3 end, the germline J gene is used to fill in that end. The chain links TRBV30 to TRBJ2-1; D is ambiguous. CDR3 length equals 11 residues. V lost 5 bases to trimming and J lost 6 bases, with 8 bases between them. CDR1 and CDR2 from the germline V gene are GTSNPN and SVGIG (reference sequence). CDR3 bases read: TGTGCCTGGGAGATCAGCAATGAG. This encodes CAWEISNE. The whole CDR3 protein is CAWEISNEQFF.

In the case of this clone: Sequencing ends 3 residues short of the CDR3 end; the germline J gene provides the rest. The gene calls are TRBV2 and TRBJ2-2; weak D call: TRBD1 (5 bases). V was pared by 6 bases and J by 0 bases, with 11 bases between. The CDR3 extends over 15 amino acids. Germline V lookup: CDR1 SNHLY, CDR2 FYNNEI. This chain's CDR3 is CASSVTATNTGELFF. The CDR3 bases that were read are TGTGCCAGCAGCGTGACAGCAACGAACACCGGGGAG. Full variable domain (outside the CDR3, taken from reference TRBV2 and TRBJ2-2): EPEVTQTPSHQVTQMGQEVILRCVPISNHLYFYWYRQILGQKVEFLVSFYNNEISEKSEIFDDQFSVERPDGSNFTLKIRSTKLEDSAMYFCASSVTATNTGELFFGEGSRLTVL.

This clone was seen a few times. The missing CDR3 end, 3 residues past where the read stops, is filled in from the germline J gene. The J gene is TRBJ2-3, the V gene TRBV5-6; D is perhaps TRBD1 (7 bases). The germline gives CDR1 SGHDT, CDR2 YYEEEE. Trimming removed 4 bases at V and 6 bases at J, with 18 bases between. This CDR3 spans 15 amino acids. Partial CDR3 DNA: TGTGCCAGCAGCCGGGACCACGGAGGGGGCGATACG. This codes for CASSRDHGGGDT. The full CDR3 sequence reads CASSRDHGGGDTQYF.